The next 8 T cell receptor beta chains were all read from a single sample in a study of blood T cell repertoires in COVID-19. Method: immunoSEQ multiplex PCR; TCRdb's copy keeps in-frame clones and lacks some. The sample carries over 350,000 clones, about 88% recorded once. Sequenced: PBMCs or T cells enriched from blood (not recorded which). Receptors were obtained from a woman aged 18-29 years who had recovered from COVID-19.

The chain combines TRBV28 with TRBJ2-1, with 8 positions matching TRBD2. The V gene end was trimmed by 8 bases and the J gene end by 9 bases; junction bases not matched to a gene: 9. Germline V gene lookup returns CDR1 MDHEN and CDR2 SYDVKM. This CDR3 has 13 residues. The CDR3 coding sequence is TGTGCCAGCGGACCCGGGGGGGAACTTGAGCAGTTCTTC. Translation: CASGPGGELEQFF.

The chain has TRBV19 and TRBJ1-1; D unresolved. The CDR3 sequence is 13 residues long. V lost 2 bases and J lost 1, with 5 bases in between. CDR1 LNHDA and CDR2 SQIVND come from the germline V gene (reference sequence). The CDR3 here is CASSIFGNTEAFF. The CDR3 region has the DNA TGTGCCAGTAGTATATTCGGGAACACTGAAGCTTTCTTT.

The DNA for the CDR3 is TGTGCCAGCAGCTTAACGGGAAGCGGGGCTAGCACAGATACGCAGTATTTT. This translates into CASSLTGSGASTDTQYF. V usage is TRBV7-3 and J usage is TRBJ2-3; 7 positions match TRBD2. V lost 0 bases to trimming and J lost 0 bases; unmatched junction nucleotides: 6. The CDR3 length is 17 residues. Germline V gives CDR1 SGHTA, CDR2 FQGTGA.

A word on this clone: An end of the junction does not agree with germline; a read error may underlie this. The chain couples TRBV15 to TRBJ2-1; D call uncertain. CDR1 is LNHNV and CDR2 is YYDKDF in the germline V gene (reference sequence). The length of the CDR3 is 13 residues. The CDR3 bases are TGTGCCACCAGCAGAGATGGCCTCGGGTCAACGGTCTTC. Translation: CATSRDGLGSTVF.

V is TRBV7-9 and J is TRBJ1-6; D is possibly TRBD1 (6 bases). The CDR3 is 12 amino acids. Germline CDR1 reads SEHNR; CDR2 reads FQNEAQ (reference sequence). Trimming took off 8 bases at V and 14 bases at J, with 16 bases between the two ends. The CDR3 is CASSGESVSLHF. CDR3 sequence (DNA): TGTGCCAGCTCAGGGGAGTCCGTGTCCCTCCACTTT.

The CDR3 sequence is CASSPPQARVPQHF. In DNA, the CDR3 is TGTGCCAGCTCACCACCACAGGCCAGGGTACCCCAGCATTTT. The V and J genes are TRBV18 and TRBJ1-5, with a tentative D call TRBD1 (5 bases). CDR3 length: 14 residues. The germline V gene encodes CDR1 KGHSH and CDR2 LQKENI. With 0 bases removed from V and 10 bases from J, the gap between germline ends came to 13 bases.

The V call is TRBV6-4, the J call TRBJ2-3; possibly TRBD1 for D (6 bases). Germline CDR1 reads MRHNA; CDR2 reads SNTAGT. CDR3 length equals 16 residues. The V and J ends lost 0 bases and 1 base respectively, with 11 bases between them. The CDR3 bases are TGTGCCAGCAGTGACTCCTGGGGGCGCGGCACAGATACGCAGTATTTT. It specifies CASSDSWGRGTDTQYF.

V is TRBV14 and J is TRBJ1-6; 7 bases agree with TRBD1. Germline V gene lookup returns CDR1 SGHDN and CDR2 FVKESK. The J segment lost 7 bases and the V segment lost 5 bases, leaving 8 bases of the junction unmatched. The CDR3 extends over 15 amino acids. CDR3 DNA: TGTGCCAGCAGCATATGGACAGGAGTCAATTCACCCCTCCACTTT. It specifies CASSIWTGVNSPLHF.